These T cell receptor beta chains were read from a single sample in a study of T cells after yellow fever vaccination. TCRdb itself ran the 5' RACE reads through MiXCR, one entry per CDR3 protein. In the table there are some 320,000 distinct CDR3 sequences, approximately 4% of which are singletons. The sequences come from PBMCs, collected 15 days after the yellow fever booster vaccination. Receptors were obtained from a man aged 18 to 35 who received the YFV17D yellow fever vaccine. Each CDR3 is given without its conserved first and last residue.

cdr3_aa,j_call,cdr3_length,v_call
ASSPGQGQGVHEQY,TRBJ2-7,14,TRBV18
SAKGGLSYNEQF,TRBJ2-1,12,TRBV29-1
ASSAGTGGWDEQF,TRBJ2-1,13,TRBV18
ASSDGGPSTDTQY,TRBJ2-3,13,TRBV2
ASREGWNTEAF,TRBJ1-1,11,TRBV5-1
ASSQSPRRGEQY,TRBJ2-7,12,TRBV3-1
SASADLRETQY,TRBJ2-5,11,TRBV20-1
ASSLVERGEQY,TRBJ2-7,11,TRBV5-6
ASSLQTSGGSDTQY,TRBJ2-3,14,TRBV5-1
ASSLVGLAGGSGANVLT,TRBJ2-6,17,TRBV5-1
ASSIRGGGYT,TRBJ1-2,10,TRBV19
ASSLPLQGISRNEQF,TRBJ2-1,15,TRBV5-5
ASSYAQFGGANVLT,TRBJ2-6,14,TRBV6-6
ASSYSGRGGGYT,TRBJ1-2,12,TRBV6-5
ASMGGGSGQETQY,TRBJ2-5,13,TRBV7-9
ASSQAGTRSHEQY,TRBJ2-7,13,TRBV4-2
ASSPWSDQGTYEQY,TRBJ2-7,14,TRBV18
AITPRGGNYGYT,TRBJ1-2,12,TRBV10-3
ASSLTGTSLITDTQY,TRBJ2-3,15,TRBV27
ASSVDGTYGYT,TRBJ1-2,11,TRBV2
ASGLAGGPNEQF,TRBJ2-1,12,TRBV12-3/TRBV12-4
ASSGTVGATEQF,TRBJ2-1,12,TRBV9
ASVDRVGYNEQF,TRBJ2-1,12,TRBV6-2/TRBV6-3
ASSLAGGYNEQF,TRBJ2-1,12,TRBV12-3/TRBV12-4
ASTIYNEQF,TRBJ2-1,9,TRBV5-1
ASPCEGGELF,TRBJ2-2,10,TRBV10-1
ASSLGGTSGDGEQF,TRBJ2-1,14,TRBV5-4
ASGPGTNTGELF,TRBJ2-2,12,TRBV12-3/TRBV12-4
ASRPGQGYGQPQH,TRBJ1-5,13,TRBV12-3/TRBV12-4
ASSVASGTGELF,TRBJ2-2,12,TRBV9
ASSRVGGYGPGELF,TRBJ2-2,14,TRBV14
ASSPYLDTQYQETQY,TRBJ2-5,15,TRBV7-7
ASSWRTNSPLH,TRBJ1-6,11,TRBV7-9
ATSDSRWGAGTPGANVLT,TRBJ2-6,18,TRBV24-1
ASGQGAVQPQH,TRBJ1-5,11,TRBV6-2/TRBV6-3
ASSAGGYT,TRBJ1-2,8,TRBV7-9
ASSLTQGGADTQY,TRBJ2-3,13,TRBV7-2